This TCR beta chain was recovered during a study of T cells after yellow fever vaccination. Overall study context: CD3, CD45RA, CCR7 and CD95 were used to sort EM, EMRA, CM and Tscm memory subsets. Notes on the study in general: It was a small share of clonotypes that appeared in both CD4 and CD8 compartments.

TCRdb fed the 5' RACE reads into MiXCR, producing one record per CDR3 protein. The data contain about 4,800 distinct CDR3 sequences, 6% to 8.5% of them singletons. The CDR3 sequence is 15 residues long. The V gene's germline CDR1 is LGHNA and CDR2 YSLEER. Trimming removed 4 bases at V and 0 bases at J, with 10 bases between. This clonotype is deemed medium-sized. This sample comprised PBMCs, either bulk or a sorted T-cell subset (CD4+, CD8+, memory, or dextramer-sorted; not recorded which), obtained 15 days after the yellow fever booster vaccination. The gene calls are TRBV4-3 and TRBJ2-1; maybe TRBD2 (5 bases). The clonotype originates from a man younger than 40 who received the YFV17D yellow fever vaccine. In nucleotides, the CDR3 is TGCGCCAGCAGCCGCGAAGGAGGCTCCTACAATGAGCAGTTCTTC. Amino acids: CASSREGGSYNEQFF.